A selection of T cell receptor beta chains follows, all from one sample in a study of cytomegalovirus exposure and HLA in healthy donors. Some clones are missing from TCRdb's copy, which holds only in-frame ones; the method was immunoSEQ multiplex PCR. The profile shows around 200,000 clones, 75% to 85% of them singletons. The sample consisted of PBMCs. The receptor source for this set is a woman aged 50 to 65 in good health and CMV-seronegative. The CDR3 runs from the conserved cysteine through the conserved F or W. Fields, in order: clone size, V gene, J gene, CDR3 length, D gene, CDR3 protein, CDR3 DNA. The D gene is left open where the match is weak. The listing skips clone size in some rows; elsewhere it reads once, few, many or a size class.

NA,TRBV19,TRBJ2-7,14,NA,CASTMNPGIGEQYF,TGTGCCAGTACCATGAATCCGGGTATAGGAGAGCAGTACTTC
NA,TRBV4-3,TRBJ2-5,15,TRBD1,CASSQERGRKETQYF,TGCGCCAGCAGCCAAGAGAGGGGGCGGAAAGAGACCCAGTACTTC
few,TRBV5-5,TRBJ2-2,15,NA,CASSLDRSNTGELFF,TGTGCCAGCAGCTTGGATCGTTCGAACACCGGGGAGCTGTTTTTT
NA,TRBV11-3,TRBJ2-4,14,NA,CAITDVNSGNIQYF,TGTGCCATCACGGACGTCAACTCGGGGAACATTCAGTACTTC
NA,TRBV2,TRBJ1-4,15,NA,CASIRGAPTNEKLFF,TGTGCCAGCATCCGGGGGGCCCCAACTAATGAAAAACTGTTTTTT
NA,TRBV10-1,TRBJ2-3,14,NA,CASLPSRGRGTQYF,TGCGCCAGCCTCCCCTCGCGGGGACGAGGTACGCAGTATTTT
few,TRBV28,TRBJ2-7,15,NA,CASSFISGSTYEQYF,TGTGCCAGCAGTTTTATTAGCGGTTCTACCTACGAGCAGTACTTC
NA,TRBV5-6,TRBJ1-2,13,TRBD1,CASSRDRDYGYTF,TGTGCCAGCAGCCGTGACAGGGACTATGGCTACACCTTC
NA,TRBV9,TRBJ2-7,15,TRBD2,CASSVGPSGSDEQYF,TGTGCCAGCAGCGTAGGGCCCAGCGGGAGTGACGAGCAGTACTTC
NA,TRBV27,TRBJ1-5,17,TRBD1,CASGPGQGIRSNQPQHF,TGTGCCAGCGGTCCGGGACAGGGGATCAGGAGCAATCAGCCCCAGCATTTT
NA,TRBV6-5,TRBJ2-7,16,TRBD2,CASSYSVGAGAYEQYF,TGTGCCAGCAGTTACTCTGTGGGAGCGGGGGCCTACGAGCAGTACTTC
NA,TRBV6-5,TRBJ1-1,14,NA,CASSYGTSNTEAFF,TGTGCCAGCAGTTACGGGACATCGAACACTGAAGCTTTCTTT
NA,TRBV5-1,TRBJ2-7,16,NA,CASSPKPSGATYEQYF,TGCGCCAGCAGCCCTAAACCTTCTGGGGCCACCTACGAGCAGTACTTC
NA,TRBV9,TRBJ1-4,14,NA,CASSPSGTNEKLFF,TGTGCCAGCAGCCCGTCGGGAACTAATGAAAAACTGTTTTTT
NA,TRBV5-1,TRBJ2-7,16,NA,CASSLDASRLPYEQYF,TGCGCCAGCAGCTTGGACGCTTCCAGGTTACCCTACGAGCAGTACTTC
NA,TRBV19,TRBJ1-5,17,TRBD1,CASSARQGQGYGQPQHF,TGTGCCAGTAGTGCACGCCAGGGACAGGGGTATGGTCAGCCCCAGCATTTT
few,TRBV7-2,TRBJ1-1,13,NA,CASSAEANTEAFF,TGTGCCAGCAGCGCGGAGGCAAACACTGAAGCTTTCTTT
few,TRBV7-2,TRBJ2-7,14,TRBD2,CASRPGLAVYEQYF,TGTGCCAGCAGACCCGGACTAGCGGTCTACGAGCAGTACTTC
NA,TRBV19,TRBJ1-6,15,NA,CASSIGGDSNSPLHF,TGTGCCAGTAGTATAGGCGGGGACTCCAATTCACCCCTCCACTTT
NA,TRBV19,TRBJ1-4,17,NA,CASSIRGGRQLESKLFF,TGTGCCAGTAGTATACGGGGGGGACGCCAACTTGAGTCAAAACTGTTTTTT
once,TRBV7-9,TRBJ1-2,15,NA,CASSLAHMAGDGYTF,TGTGCCAGCAGCTTAGCCCACATGGCAGGGGATGGCTACACCTTC
NA,TRBV7-9,TRBJ2-4,15,TRBD1,CASSPPDRPGILQYF,TGTGCCAGCAGCCCGCCGGACAGGCCTGGAATTCTTCAGTACTTC
NA,TRBV5-6,TRBJ1-6,14,NA,CASSFGADNSPLHF,TGTGCCAGCAGCTTCGGAGCCGATAATTCACCCCTCCACTTT
NA,TRBV19,TRBJ1-4,16,TRBD1,CASRDRERTSGEKLFF,TGTGCCTCGAGGGACAGGGAGAGGACTAGTGGTGAAAAACTGTTTTTT
NA,TRBV5-1,TRBJ2-7,13,NA,CASSPDLQYEQYF,TGCGCCAGCAGCCCGGACTTACAATACGAGCAGTACTTC
NA,TRBV4-2,TRBJ2-5,15,NA,CASSQGLPDVGTQYF,TGTGCCAGCAGCCAAGGACTCCCCGATGTAGGGACCCAGTACTTC
NA,TRBV28,TRBJ2-2,17,TRBD2,CASSPTSGLTYTGELFF,TGTGCCAGCAGTCCGACTAGCGGACTGACGTACACCGGGGAGCTGTTTTTT
NA,TRBV27,TRBJ2-7,13,NA,CAGMPPSESEQYF,TGTGCCGGGATGCCCCCTAGCGAGAGCGAGCAGTACTTC
NA,TRBV6-4,TRBJ1-1,14,NA,CASSASGGFTEAFF,TGTGCCAGCAGCGCCTCCGGGGGTTTCACTGAAGCTTTCTTT
NA,TRBV11-2,TRBJ2-3,14,NA,CASSLVGGADTQYF,TGTGCCAGCAGCTTAGTTGGGGGCGCAGATACGCAGTATTTT